This T cell receptor beta chain was captured in a study of OX40 agonist ivuxolimab in advanced cancers. Turning to the study itself: Enrollees could have had prior anti-PD-1, anti-PD-L1 or anti-CTLA-4 therapy, which more than 30% had received. Three patients showed partial responses: one hepatocellular carcinoma and two cutaneous melanoma cases.

Clones were sequenced by immunoSEQ multiplex PCR, and TCRdb holds only the in-frame ones, with some missing. The sample has roughly 48,000 clones, more than 80% seen once; the top ten hold roughly 1.1%. The V end lost 5 bases, the J end lost 3 bases, and 17 bases lay between the germline ends. The CDR3 has 15 residues. Germline V gene sequence: CDR1 SGHTA, CDR2 FQGNSA. The chain has TRBV7-2 and TRBJ2-7, with D perhaps TRBD1 (6 bases). The sample in question was CD4+ or CD8+ T cells sorted from blood, obtained in a trial of the OX40 agonist ivuxolimab. This TCR was recovered from an adult with an advanced solid tumor such as melanoma, head and neck, liver or kidney cancer. CDR3 in amino acids: CASSPRGVLNYEQYF. Here the CDR3 DNA reads TGTGCCAGCAGCCCCAGGGGAGTATTGAACTACGAGCAGTACTTC.